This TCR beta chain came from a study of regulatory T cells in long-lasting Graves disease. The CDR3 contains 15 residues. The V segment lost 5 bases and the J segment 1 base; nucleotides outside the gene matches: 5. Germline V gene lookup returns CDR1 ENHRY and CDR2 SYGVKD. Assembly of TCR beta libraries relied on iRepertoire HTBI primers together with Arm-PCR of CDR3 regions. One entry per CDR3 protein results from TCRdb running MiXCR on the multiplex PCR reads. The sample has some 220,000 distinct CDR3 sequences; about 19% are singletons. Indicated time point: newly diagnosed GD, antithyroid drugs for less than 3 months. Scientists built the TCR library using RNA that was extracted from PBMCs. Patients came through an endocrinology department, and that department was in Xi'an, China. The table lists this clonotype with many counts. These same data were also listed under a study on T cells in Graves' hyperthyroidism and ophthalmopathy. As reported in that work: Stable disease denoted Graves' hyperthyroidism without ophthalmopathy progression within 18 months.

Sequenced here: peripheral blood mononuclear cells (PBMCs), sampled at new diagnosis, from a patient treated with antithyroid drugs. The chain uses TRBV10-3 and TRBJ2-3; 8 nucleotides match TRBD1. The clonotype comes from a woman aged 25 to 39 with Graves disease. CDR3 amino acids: CAISTQGVGTDTQYF. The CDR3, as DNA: TGTGCCATCAGTACACAGGGGGTCGGCACAGATACGCAGTATTTT.